What follows are 4 T cell receptor beta chains derived from one specimen sequenced in a study of radiotherapy plus CTLA-4 blockade in lung cancer. Produced via immunoSEQ multiplex PCR; TCRdb's table is partial and in-frame only. Here the sample spans 120,000 or so clones, around 75% being singletons. Sequencing was performed on peripheral blood, taken from a patient treated with radiotherapy plus ipilimumab. These receptors were obtained from a human donor with non-small cell lung cancer who had a partial response to radiotherapy plus ipilimumab.

The count of this clone is one. DNA for the CDR3: TGTGCCAGCAGCTTAGCCTGGAGGGAGACCCAGTACTTC. It encodes CASSLAWRETQYF. The chain has TRBV7-9 and TRBJ2-5, with D possibly matching TRBD2 (5 bases). Trimming shortened V by 0 bases and J by 5 bases, and 7 bases separated the two germline ends. CDR1 is SEHNR, CDR2 FQNEAQ, per germline (reference sequence). The CDR3 loop spans 13 amino acids.

This clone has only one observation. The chain is built from TRBV6-1 and TRBJ1-2; TRBD1 agrees at 7 bases. The CDR3 runs to 14 residues. Germline V gene sequence: CDR1 MNHNS, CDR2 SASEGT. Trimming took 3 bases from V and 2 from J; bases not matched to a gene: 3. The CDR3: CASSETGQNYGYTF. The DNA of the CDR3 is TGTGCCAGCAGTGAGACGGGACAGAACTATGGCTACACCTTC.

V usage is TRBV5-1 and J usage is TRBJ2-2, with D maybe TRBD1 (6 bases). This CDR3 is 16 amino acids long. Germline lookup yields CDR1 SGHRS and CDR2 YFSETQ. Deletions cut 0 bases from V and 4 bases from J, with 13 bases between. CDR3 DNA: TGCGCCAGCAGCTTGGAATTCGGACAGTCCACCGGGGAGCTGTTTTTT. Its protein product is CASSLEFGQSTGELFF.

This clone was seen a handful of times. The chain couples TRBV7-9 to TRBJ2-5; D not resolved. From germline, CDR1 is SEHNR and CDR2 FQNEAQ (reference sequence). The V and J ends lost 5 bases and 3 bases respectively, with 7 bases between them. The CDR3 loop spans 12 amino acids. For the CDR3, the DNA is TGTGCCAGCAGCCATAGAGAAGAGACCCAGTACTTC. Translating gives CASSHREETQYF.